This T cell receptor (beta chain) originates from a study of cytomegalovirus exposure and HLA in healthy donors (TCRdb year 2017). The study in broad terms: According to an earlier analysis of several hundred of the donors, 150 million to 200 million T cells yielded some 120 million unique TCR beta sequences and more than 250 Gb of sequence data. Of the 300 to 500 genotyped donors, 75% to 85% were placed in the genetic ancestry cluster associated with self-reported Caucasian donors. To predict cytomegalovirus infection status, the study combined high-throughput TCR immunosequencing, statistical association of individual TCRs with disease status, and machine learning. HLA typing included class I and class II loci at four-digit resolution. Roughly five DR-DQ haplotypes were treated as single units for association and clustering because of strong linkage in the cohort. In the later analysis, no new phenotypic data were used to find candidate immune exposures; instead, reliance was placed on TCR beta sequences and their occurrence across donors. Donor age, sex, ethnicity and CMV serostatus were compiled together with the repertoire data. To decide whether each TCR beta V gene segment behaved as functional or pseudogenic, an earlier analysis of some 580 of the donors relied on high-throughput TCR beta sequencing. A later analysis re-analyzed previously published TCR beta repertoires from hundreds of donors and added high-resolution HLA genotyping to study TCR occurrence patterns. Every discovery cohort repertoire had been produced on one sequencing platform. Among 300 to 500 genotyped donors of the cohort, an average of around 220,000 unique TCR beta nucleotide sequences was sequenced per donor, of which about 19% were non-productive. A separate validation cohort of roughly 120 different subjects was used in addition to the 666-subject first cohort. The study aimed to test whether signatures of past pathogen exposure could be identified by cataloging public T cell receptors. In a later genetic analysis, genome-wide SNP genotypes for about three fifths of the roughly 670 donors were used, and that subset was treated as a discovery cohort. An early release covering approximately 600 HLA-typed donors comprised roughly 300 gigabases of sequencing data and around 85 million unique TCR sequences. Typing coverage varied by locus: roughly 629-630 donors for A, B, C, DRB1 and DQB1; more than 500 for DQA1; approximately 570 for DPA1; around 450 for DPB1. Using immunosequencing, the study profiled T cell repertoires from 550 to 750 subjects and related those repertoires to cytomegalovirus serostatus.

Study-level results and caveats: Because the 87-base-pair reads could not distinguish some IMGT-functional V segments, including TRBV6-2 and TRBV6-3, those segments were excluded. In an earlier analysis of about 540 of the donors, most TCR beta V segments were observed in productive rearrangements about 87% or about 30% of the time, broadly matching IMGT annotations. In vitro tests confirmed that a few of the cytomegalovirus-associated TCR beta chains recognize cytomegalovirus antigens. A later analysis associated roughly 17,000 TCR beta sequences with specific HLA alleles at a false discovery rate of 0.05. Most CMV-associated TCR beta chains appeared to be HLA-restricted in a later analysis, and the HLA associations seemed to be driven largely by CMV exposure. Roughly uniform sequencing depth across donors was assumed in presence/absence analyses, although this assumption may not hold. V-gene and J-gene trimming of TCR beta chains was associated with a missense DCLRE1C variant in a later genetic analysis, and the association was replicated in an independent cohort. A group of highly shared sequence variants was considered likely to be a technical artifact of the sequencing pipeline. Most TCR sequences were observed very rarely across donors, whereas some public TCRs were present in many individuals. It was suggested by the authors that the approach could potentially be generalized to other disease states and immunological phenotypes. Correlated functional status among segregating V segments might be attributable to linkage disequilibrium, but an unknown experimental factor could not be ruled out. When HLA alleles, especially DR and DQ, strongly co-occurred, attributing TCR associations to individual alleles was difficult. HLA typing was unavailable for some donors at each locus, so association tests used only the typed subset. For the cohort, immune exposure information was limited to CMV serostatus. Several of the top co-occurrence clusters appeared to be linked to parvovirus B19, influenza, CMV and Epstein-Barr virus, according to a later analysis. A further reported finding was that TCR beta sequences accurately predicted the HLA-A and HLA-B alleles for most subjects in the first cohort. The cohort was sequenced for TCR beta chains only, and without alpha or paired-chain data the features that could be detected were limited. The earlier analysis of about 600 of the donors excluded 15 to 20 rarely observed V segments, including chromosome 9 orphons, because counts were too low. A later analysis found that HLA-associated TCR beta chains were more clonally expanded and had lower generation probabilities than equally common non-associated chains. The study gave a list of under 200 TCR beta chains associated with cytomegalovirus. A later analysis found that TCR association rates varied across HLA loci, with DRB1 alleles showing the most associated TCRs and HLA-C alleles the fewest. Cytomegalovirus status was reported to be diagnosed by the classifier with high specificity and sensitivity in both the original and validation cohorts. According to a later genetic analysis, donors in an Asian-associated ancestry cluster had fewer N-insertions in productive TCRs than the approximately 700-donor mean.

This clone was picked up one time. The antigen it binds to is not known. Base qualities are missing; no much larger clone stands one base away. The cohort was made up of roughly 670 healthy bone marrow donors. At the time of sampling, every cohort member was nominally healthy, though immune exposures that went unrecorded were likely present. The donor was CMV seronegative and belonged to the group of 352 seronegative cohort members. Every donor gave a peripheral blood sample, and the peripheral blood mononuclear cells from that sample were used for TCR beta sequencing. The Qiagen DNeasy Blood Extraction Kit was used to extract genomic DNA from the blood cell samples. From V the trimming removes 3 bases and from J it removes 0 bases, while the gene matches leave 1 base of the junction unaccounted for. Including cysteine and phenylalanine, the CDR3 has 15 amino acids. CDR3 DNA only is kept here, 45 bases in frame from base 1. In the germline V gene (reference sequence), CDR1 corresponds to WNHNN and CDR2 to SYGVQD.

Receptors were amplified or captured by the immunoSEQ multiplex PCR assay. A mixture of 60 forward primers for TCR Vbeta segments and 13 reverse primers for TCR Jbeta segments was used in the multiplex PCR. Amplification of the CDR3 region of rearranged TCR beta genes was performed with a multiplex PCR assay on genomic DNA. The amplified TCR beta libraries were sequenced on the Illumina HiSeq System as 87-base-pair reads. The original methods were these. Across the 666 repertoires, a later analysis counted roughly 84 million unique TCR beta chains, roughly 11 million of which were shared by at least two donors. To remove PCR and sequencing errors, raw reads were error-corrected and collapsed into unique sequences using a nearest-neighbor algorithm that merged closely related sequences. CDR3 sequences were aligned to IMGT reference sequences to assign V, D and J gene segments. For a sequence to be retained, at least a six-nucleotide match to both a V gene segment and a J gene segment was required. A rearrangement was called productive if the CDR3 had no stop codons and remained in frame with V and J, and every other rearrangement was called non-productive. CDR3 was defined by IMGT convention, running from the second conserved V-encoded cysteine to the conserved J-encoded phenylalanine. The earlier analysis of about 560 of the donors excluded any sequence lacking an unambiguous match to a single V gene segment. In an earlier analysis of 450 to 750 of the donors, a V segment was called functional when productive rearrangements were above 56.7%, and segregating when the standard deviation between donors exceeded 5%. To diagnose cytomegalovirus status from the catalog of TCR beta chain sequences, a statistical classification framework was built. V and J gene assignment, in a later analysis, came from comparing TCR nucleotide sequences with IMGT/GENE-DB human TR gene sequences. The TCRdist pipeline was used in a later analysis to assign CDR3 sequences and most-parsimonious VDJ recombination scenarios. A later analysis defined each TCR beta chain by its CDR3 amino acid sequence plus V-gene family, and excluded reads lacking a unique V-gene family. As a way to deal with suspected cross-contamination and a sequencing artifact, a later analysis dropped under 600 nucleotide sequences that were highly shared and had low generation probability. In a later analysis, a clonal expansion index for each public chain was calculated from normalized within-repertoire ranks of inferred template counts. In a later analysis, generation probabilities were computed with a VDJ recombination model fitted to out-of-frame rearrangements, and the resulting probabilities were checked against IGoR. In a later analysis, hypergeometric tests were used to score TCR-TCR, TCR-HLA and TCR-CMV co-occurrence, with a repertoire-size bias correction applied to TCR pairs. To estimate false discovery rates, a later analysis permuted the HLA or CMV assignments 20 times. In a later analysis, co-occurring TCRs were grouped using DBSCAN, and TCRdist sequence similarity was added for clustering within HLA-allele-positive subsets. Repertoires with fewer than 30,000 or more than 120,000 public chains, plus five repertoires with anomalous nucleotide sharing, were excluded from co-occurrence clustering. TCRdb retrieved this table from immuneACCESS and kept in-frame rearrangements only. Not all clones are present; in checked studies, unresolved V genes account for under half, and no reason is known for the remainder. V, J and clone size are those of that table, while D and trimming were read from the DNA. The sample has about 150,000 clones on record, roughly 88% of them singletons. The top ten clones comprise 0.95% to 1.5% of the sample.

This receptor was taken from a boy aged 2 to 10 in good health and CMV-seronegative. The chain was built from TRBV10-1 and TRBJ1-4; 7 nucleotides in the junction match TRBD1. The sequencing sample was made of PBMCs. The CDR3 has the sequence CASSDQGATNEKLFF. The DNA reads TGCGCCAGCAGTGATCAGGGGGCAACTAATGAAAAACTGTTTTTT.